These 21 T cell receptor beta chains share one sample of origin, sequenced in a study of cytomegalovirus exposure and HLA in healthy donors. Primers for the PCR totalled 60 Vbeta and 13 Jbeta. The repertoire was sequenced with immunoSEQ multiplex PCR; TCRdb's copy has only in-frame clones and lacks some. The sample consists of around 110,000 clones, around 67% of them appearing once. The specimen was PBMCs. The receptors stem from a woman aged 40 to 50 in good health and CMV-seropositive.

J is TRBJ2-7 and V is TRBV12-5; D might be TRBD1 (6 bases). The CDR3 covers 14 residues. Trimming cost V 6 bases and J 2 bases, with 14 bases left between them. Germline V gene sequence: CDR1 LGHNT, CDR2 FRNRAP. This CDR3 reads CASGPDSRPYEQYF. For the CDR3, the DNA is TGTGCTAGTGGGCCGGACAGCCGACCCTACGAGCAGTACTTC.

This clone was observed a handful of times. The V gene is TRBV5-1, the J gene TRBJ1-1; 9 nucleotides match TRBD1. The CDR3 runs 13 residues. The trim removed 5 bases at V and 4 bases at J, leaving 3 bases unmatched. Germline CDR1 SGHRS, CDR2 YFSETQ. The CDR3 loop reads CASRMTGGTEAFF. In DNA, the CDR3 is TGCGCCAGCAGGATGACAGGGGGCACTGAAGCTTTCTTT.

The chain couples TRBV4-2 to TRBJ2-5; 9 bases agree with TRBD2. Germline trimming cut 4 bases from V and 2 bases from J; bases unmatched to any gene: 5. The CDR3 sequence is 15 residues long. From germline, CDR1 is LGHNA and CDR2 YNFKEQ. CDR3 protein: CASSLGLALQETQYF. For the CDR3, the DNA is TGTGCCAGCAGCCTCGGACTAGCGTTACAAGAGACCCAGTACTTC.

The gene calls are TRBV13 and TRBJ2-1, with 10 bases aligning to TRBD2. V lost 6 bases to trimming and J lost 3 bases; unmatched junction nucleotides: 5. This CDR3 has 15 amino acids. Germline-derived CDR1 and CDR2 are PRHDT and FYEKMQ (reference sequence). The CDR3 region is CASRTTSGDYNEQFF. In DNA form, the CDR3 reads TGTGCCAGCAGAACAACTAGCGGGGACTACAATGAGCAGTTCTTC.

This chain joins TRBV5-4 and TRBJ1-5; 7 bases are shared with TRBD1. Looked up from germline, CDR1 is SGHNT and CDR2 is YYREEE (reference sequence). The CDR3 sequence is 18 residues long. V lost 4 bases and J lost 2; bases outside the gene matches: 15. DNA of the CDR3: TGTGCCAGCAGCGTGGATTGGACAGGACGGGGATGCAATCAGCCCCAGCATTTT. Its translation: CASSVDWTGRGCNQPQHF.

This clone has a single count. The chain uses TRBV6-5 and TRBJ1-1; 9 nucleotides agree with TRBD1. Germline loops: CDR1 MNHEY, CDR2 SVGAGI. Trimming took 2 bases from V and 1 from J; bases not matched to a gene: 2. The CDR3 length is 15 residues. This chain's CDR3 is CASSYETGGNTEAFF. CDR3 DNA: TGTGCCAGCAGTTACGAGACAGGGGGGAACACTGAAGCTTTCTTT.

The table lists this clone with a few counts. The rearrangement links TRBV27 to TRBJ1-5, with 12 bases that match TRBD1. V dropped 5 bases and J dropped 6; count of bases not matched to a gene: 8. Germline values: CDR1 MNHEY, CDR2 SMNVEV (reference sequence). This CDR3 contains 16 residues. The CDR3 here is CASSPDRDRGLQPQHF. CDR3 sequence (DNA): TGTGCCAGCAGTCCAGACCGGGACAGGGGGCTTCAGCCCCAGCATTTT.

The chain recombines TRBV29-1 with TRBJ1-2; D might be TRBD1 (6 bases). Trimming shortened V by 4 bases and J by 7 bases, and 19 bases separated the two germline ends. The CDR3 sequence is 14 residues long. Germline-derived CDR1 and CDR2 are SQVTM and ANQGSEA. This chain's CDR3 is CSVGFGRGAGGYTF. The CDR3 region has the DNA TGCAGCGTTGGGTTCGGCAGGGGCGCGGGTGGCTACACCTTC.

The J gene is TRBJ2-1, the V gene TRBV7-3; 10 bases are shared with TRBD2. CDR3 length: 15 amino acids. The germline V gene encodes CDR1 SGHTA and CDR2 FQGTGA. Losses at the gene ends were 5 bases for V and 15 bases for J; bases not matched to a gene: 16. The CDR3 loop reads CASSPGGTSVGVWFF. CDR3 nucleotides: TGTGCCAGCAGCCCAGGGGGGACTAGCGTCGGAGTATGGTTCTTC.

The table lists this clone with a few counts. The chain combines TRBV4-1 with TRBJ1-2, with 11 nucleotides matching TRBD1. V lost 4 bases and J lost 8; bases outside the gene matches: 12. CDR3 length: 16 amino acids. CDR1 and CDR2 from the germline V gene are MGHRA and YSYEKL. The CDR3 nucleotides are TGCGCCAGCAGCCGGGGACAGGGGGATCCTCGGGGGGGCTACACCTTC. Encoded protein: CASSRGQGDPRGGYTF.

The V and J genes are TRBV7-2 and TRBJ2-7; possibly TRBD1 for D (6 bases). Germline CDR1 is SGHTA and CDR2 is FQGNSA. V shed 2 bases and J shed 3 bases, with 14 bases lying between them. There are 15 residues in the CDR3. The CDR3 DNA follows: TGTGCCAGCAGCTTAATCCCGGGACAAGGCTACGAGCAGTACTTC. This translates into CASSLIPGQGYEQYF.

The table lists this clone with a count of one. CDR3 DNA: TGTGCCAGCAGCCGCTTAAACCTAGCGGGGTTGGGTGAGCAGTTCTTC. Protein sequence: CASSRLNLAGLGEQFF. The chain joins TRBV11-2 to TRBJ2-1, with TRBD2 matching 9 bases. From germline, CDR1 is SGHAT and CDR2 FQNNGV. The V and J ends lost 5 bases and 9 bases, in that order; junction bases with no gene match: 14. This CDR3 spans 16 amino acids.

This clone was observed a few times. The chain combines TRBV6-1 with TRBJ1-5, with D perhaps matching TRBD1 (5 bases). In germline, CDR1 is MNHNS, CDR2 SASEGT. V lost 6 bases and J lost 2, with 14 bases in between. The CDR3 runs to 15 residues. CDR3: CASSLGPGGNQPQHF. Written as DNA, the CDR3 is TGTGCCAGCAGCCTGGGACCGGGAGGCAATCAGCCCCAGCATTTT.

The V call is TRBV10-3, the J call TRBJ1-1, with 8 bases matching TRBD1. CDR1 and CDR2 (germline): ENHRY, SYGVKD. V lost 9 bases, J lost 1 base, and 4 bases stayed unmatched. This CDR3 region has 13 residues. The CDR3 DNA sequence: TGTGCCATAAGAGGACAGGGGAACACTGAAGCTTTCTTT. Translated, it gives CAIRGQGNTEAFF.

The CDR3 loop reads CASSQGASVSTDTQYF. The CDR3 DNA reads TGTGCCAGCAGCCAAGGTGCATCGGTTAGCACAGATACGCAGTATTTT. This chain joins TRBV14 and TRBJ2-3; D is uncertain. CDR1 is SGHDN, CDR2 FVKESK, per germline. The CDR3 spans 16 residues. Trimming shortened V by 1 base and J by 0 bases, and 11 bases separated the two germline ends.

V usage is TRBV6-1 and J usage is TRBJ1-1; a weak D match, TRBD1 (5 bases). Deletions cut 3 bases from V and 1 base from J, with 9 bases between. The CDR3 covers 14 residues. Germline loops: CDR1 MNHNS, CDR2 SASEGT. Written as DNA, the CDR3 is TGTGCCAGCAGTGAGCGGGGGGAGAACACTGAAGCTTTCTTT. Amino acids: CASSERGENTEAFF.

A single count supports this clone. The V and J genes are TRBV5-6 and TRBJ1-1, with TRBD1 matching over 10 bases. J was trimmed by 3 bases and V by 4 bases; bases with no gene match: 9. Germline V gene data show CDR1 as SGHDT and CDR2 as YYEEEE. This CDR3 comprises 16 residues. The DNA of the CDR3 is TGTGCCAGCAGCACCGACAGGGGGCGAAAAGACACTGAAGCTTTCTTT. Translation: CASSTDRGRKDTEAFF.

The gene calls are TRBV19 and TRBJ1-5; TRBD1 matches 8 bases. V shed 3 bases, J shed 6 bases, and the junction held 10 bases outside the gene matches. The CDR3 totals 16 residues. The V gene's germline CDR1 is LNHDA and CDR2 SQIVND (reference sequence). The CDR3 is CASSIVQGVSGQPQHF. CDR3 nucleotide sequence: TGTGCCAGTAGTATTGTACAGGGGGTATCGGGTCAGCCCCAGCATTTT.

The chain recombines TRBV30 with TRBJ1-6; 10 nucleotides agree with TRBD1. J was trimmed by 8 bases and V by 0 bases; bases with no gene match: 4. The CDR3 sequence is 15 residues long. Germline values: CDR1 GTSNPN, CDR2 SVGIG (reference sequence). Written as DNA, the CDR3 is TGTGCCTGGAGTGTAGGGACAGGGGATGATTCACCCCTCCACTTT. This translates into CAWSVGTGDDSPLHF.

The chain recombines TRBV6-1 with TRBJ1-5; TRBD1 aligns across 7 bases. V gave up 2 bases and J gave up 6 bases; unmatched junction bases: 1. This CDR3 is built from 13 residues. CDR1 MNHNS and CDR2 SASEGT come from the germline V gene. The CDR3 protein is CASSETGVQPQHF. CDR3 DNA: TGTGCCAGCAGTGAAACAGGGGTTCAGCCCCAGCATTTT.

The chain carries TRBV6-5 and TRBJ1-2; 7 bases align to TRBD1. V lost 5 bases, J lost 9 bases, and 15 bases stayed unmatched. Germline V CDR1 and CDR2: MNHEY, SVGAGI. The CDR3 is made up of 15 amino acids. DNA for the CDR3: TGTGCCAGCAGTCTGACCGTCGACAGGGACTTGAGCTACACCTTC. It translates to CASSLTVDRDLSYTF.